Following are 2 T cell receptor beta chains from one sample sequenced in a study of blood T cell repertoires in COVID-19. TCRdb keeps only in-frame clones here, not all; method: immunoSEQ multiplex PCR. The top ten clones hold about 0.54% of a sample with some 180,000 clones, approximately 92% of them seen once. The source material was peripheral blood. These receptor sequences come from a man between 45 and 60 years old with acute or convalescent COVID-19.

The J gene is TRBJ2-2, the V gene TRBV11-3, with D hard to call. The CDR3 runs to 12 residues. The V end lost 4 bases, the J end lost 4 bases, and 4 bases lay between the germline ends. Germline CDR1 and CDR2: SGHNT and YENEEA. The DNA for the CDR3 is TGTGCCAGCAGCTCTATCACCGGGGAGCTGTTTTTT. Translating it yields CASSSITGELFF.

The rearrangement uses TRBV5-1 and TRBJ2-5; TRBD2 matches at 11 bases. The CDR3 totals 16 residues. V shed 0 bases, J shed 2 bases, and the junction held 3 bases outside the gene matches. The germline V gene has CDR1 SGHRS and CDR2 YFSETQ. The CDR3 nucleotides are TGCGCCAGCAGCTTGGGTGCTAGCGGGGGGCAAGAGACCCAGTACTTC. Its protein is CASSLGASGGQETQYF. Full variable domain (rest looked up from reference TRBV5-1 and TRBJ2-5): KAGVTQTPRYLIKTRGQQVTLSCSPISGHRSVSWYQQTPGQGLQFLFEYFSETQRNKGNFPGRFSGRQFSNSRSEMNVSTLELGDSALYLCASSLGASGGQETQYFGPGTRLLVL.